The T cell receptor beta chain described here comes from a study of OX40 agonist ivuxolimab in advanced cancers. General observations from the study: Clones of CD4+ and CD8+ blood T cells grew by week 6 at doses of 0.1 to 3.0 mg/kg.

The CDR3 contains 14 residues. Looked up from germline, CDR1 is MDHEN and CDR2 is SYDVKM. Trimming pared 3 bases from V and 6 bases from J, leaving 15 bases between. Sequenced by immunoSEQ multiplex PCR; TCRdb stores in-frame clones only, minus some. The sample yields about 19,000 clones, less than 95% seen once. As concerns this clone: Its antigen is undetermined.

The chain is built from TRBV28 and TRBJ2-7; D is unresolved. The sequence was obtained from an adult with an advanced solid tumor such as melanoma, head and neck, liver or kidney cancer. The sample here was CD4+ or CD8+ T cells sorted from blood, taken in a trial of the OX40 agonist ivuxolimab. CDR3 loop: CASSFLTGVLEQYF. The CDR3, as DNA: TGTGCCAGCAGTTTCCTCACTGGAGTTCTCGAGCAGTACTTC.